These 21 T cell receptor beta chains came from one sample sequenced in a study of cytomegalovirus exposure and HLA in healthy donors. With 60 Vbeta and 13 Jbeta primers, the PCR was carried out. Using immunoSEQ multiplex PCR, the repertoire was profiled, and TCRdb retains in-frame clones only, with some absent. This table holds under 150,000 clones, over 60% found once. Sequenced material: PBMCs. The origin of the receptors is a young man in good health and CMV-seropositive.

This clone was counted between two and nine times. The chain links TRBV28 to TRBJ2-2, with D maybe TRBD2 (6 bases). Germline V gene sequence: CDR1 MDHEN, CDR2 SYDVKM. The CDR3 loop spans 19 amino acids. Trimming left V 1 base short and J 6 bases short, with 24 bases between. The CDR3 coding sequence is TGTGCCAGCAGTTTATCTACGGGGGAGGTCTGGGGATCACCCGGGGAGCTGTTTTTT. Its translation: CASSLSTGEVWGSPGELFF.

This chain links TRBV4-2 with TRBJ2-7; 12 nucleotides line up with TRBD1. The CDR3 runs 17 residues. V lost 0 bases, J lost 4 bases, and 7 bases stayed unmatched. Germline assignment: CDR1 LGHNA and CDR2 YNFKEQ. In DNA, the CDR3 is TGTGCCAGCAGCCAAGATGGGGAGGGACAGGGGGCGTACGAGCAGTACTTC. Its protein is CASSQDGEGQGAYEQYF.

V usage is TRBV7-9 and J usage is TRBJ1-1; D is possibly TRBD1 (6 bases). Germline V CDR1 and CDR2: SEHNR, FQNEAQ (reference sequence). This CDR3 spans 16 amino acids. V was shortened by 0 bases and J by 1 base, with 12 bases between the two germline ends. The CDR3 spells CASSLALGQRNTEAFF. The CDR3 DNA follows: TGTGCCAGCAGCTTAGCCCTCGGACAGCGGAACACTGAAGCTTTCTTT.

The chain uses TRBV7-6 and TRBJ1-4, with a possible D match to TRBD1 (5 bases). Germline V gene lookup returns CDR1 SGHVS and CDR2 FNYEAQ. CDR3 length: 16 amino acids. Trimming shortened V by 2 bases and J by 6 bases, and 16 bases separated the two germline ends. The CDR3 here is CASSLQSKLGHEKLFF. The CDR3 DNA follows: TGTGCCAGCAGCTTACAGTCGAAGCTGGGGCATGAAAAACTGTTTTTT. Full variable domain (missing parts from reference TRBV7-6 and TRBJ1-4): GAGVSQSPRYKVTKRGQDVALRCDPISGHVSLYWYRQALGQGPEFLTYFNYEAQQDKSGLPNDRFSAERPEGSISTLTIQRTEQRDSAMYRCASSLQSKLGHEKLFFGSGTQLSVL.

There are a few counts of this clone. The chain couples TRBV18 to TRBJ1-6, with 7 bases aligning to TRBD1. The CDR3 has 12 residues. Germline assignment: CDR1 KGHSH and CDR2 LQKENI. V shed 6 bases and J 10 bases; nucleotides not matched to a gene: 3. CDR3 bases: TGTGCCAGCTCGCAGGGGGACTCACCCCTCCACTTT. Residues: CASSQGDSPLHF. Full variable domain (rest looked up from reference TRBV18 and TRBJ1-6): NAGVMQNPRHLVRRRGQEARLRCSPMKGHSHVYWYRQLPEEGLKFMVYLQKENIIDESGMPKERFSAEFPKEGPSILRIQQVVRGDSAAYFCASSQGDSPLHFGNGTRLTVT.

This chain joins TRBV7-3 and TRBJ2-7, with D perhaps TRBD1 (5 bases). Trimming pared 1 base from V and 5 bases from J, leaving 9 bases between. The germline V gene encodes CDR1 SGHTA and CDR2 FQGTGA. The CDR3 consists of 13 residues. The CDR3 reads CASSLRAGNEQYF. The CDR3 nucleotides are TGTGCCAGCAGCTTAAGGGCAGGGAACGAGCAGTACTTC.

This chain links TRBV7-9 with TRBJ1-4, with 9 nucleotides matching TRBD1. With V trimmed by 5 bases and J by 6 bases, 7 bases remained unmatched. The CDR3 has 15 amino acids. Germline-derived CDR1 and CDR2 are SEHNR and FQNEAQ (reference sequence). CDR3 nucleotide sequence: TGTGCCAGCAGCCTAAGCGGGACAGGGTATGAAAAACTGTTTTTT. It is translated as CASSLSGTGYEKLFF.

Comment on this clone: Other DNA sequences within the sample encode an identical CDR3. This chain uses TRBV7-6 with TRBJ2-2; 9 nucleotides agree with TRBD2. Trimming removed 3 bases from V and 3 bases from J; junction bases left unmatched: 2. There are 15 residues in the CDR3. CDR1 and CDR2 (germline): SGHVS, FNYEAQ. The CDR3, as DNA: TGTGCCAGCAGCTTTAGCGGGGGCCACACCGGGGAGCTGTTTTTT. This encodes CASSFSGGHTGELFF.

The chain uses TRBV6-1 and TRBJ2-7; 8 bases fit TRBD2. Trimming removed 6 bases from V and 3 bases from J; junction bases left unmatched: 10. The CDR3 contains 15 residues. From germline, CDR1 is MNHNS and CDR2 SASEGT. CDR3 loop: CASSHSGTGLYEQYF. The CDR3 DNA sequence: TGTGCCAGCAGCCATAGCGGGACGGGCCTCTACGAGCAGTACTTC.

This sequence joins TRBV7-8 and TRBJ2-5, with D possibly TRBD1 on 6 matching bases. CDR3 length: 14 residues. The germline gives CDR1 SGHVS, CDR2 FQNEAQ. The V gene lost 2 bases and the J gene lost 4 bases, with 11 bases spanning the gap. The CDR3 nucleotides read TGTGCCAGCAGCTTAACAGGGACGGGAGAGACCCAGTACTTC. As protein: CASSLTGTGETQYF.

This clone was seen just once. CDR3 nucleotides: TGTGCCAGCAGCTTGGAAGGTGGCGGGAACTCCTACAATGAGCAGTTCTTC. It yields the protein CASSLEGGGNSYNEQFF. V is TRBV11-3 and J is TRBJ2-1; the D gene is possibly TRBD2 (6 bases). Trimming left V 3 bases short and J 0 bases short, with 15 bases between. Germline CDR1 is SGHNT and CDR2 is YENEEA. The CDR3 runs to 17 residues.

The chain joins TRBV29-1 to TRBJ2-7; 11 nucleotides align to TRBD2. The CDR3 covers 15 residues. With V trimmed by 6 bases and J by 0 bases, 7 bases remained unmatched. Germline V gene data show CDR1 as SQVTM and CDR2 as ANQGSEA. This CDR3 reads CSVGLAGRSSYEQYF. CDR3 DNA: TGCAGCGTAGGACTAGCGGGTAGGAGCTCCTACGAGCAGTACTTC.

This clone turned up a few times. The chain is built from TRBV5-1 and TRBJ1-4; TRBD1 is a possible D gene (5 bases). CDR3 size: 14 residues. V was cut by 2 bases and J by 5 bases, with 10 bases left in between. CDR1 and CDR2 from the germline V gene are SGHRS and YFSETQ. This chain's CDR3 is CASSFDSENEKLFF. The CDR3 nucleotides read TGCGCCAGCAGCTTTGACAGCGAGAATGAAAAACTGTTTTTT.

Concerning this clone: The junction does not match germline at one end; this may be a read error. This chain connects TRBV7-2 to TRBJ2-4, with 10 bases lining up with TRBD2. Per the germline V gene, CDR1 is SGHTA and CDR2 is FQGNSA. The CDR3 spans 18 residues. The CDR3 sequence is CASSLVSGGTAAKNSQYF. The CDR3 DNA reads TGTGCCAGCAGCTTAGTTAGCGGGGGGACCGCGGCCAAAAACAGTCAGTACTTC.

The V gene is TRBV6-4, the J gene TRBJ2-2, with D possibly TRBD2 on 5 matching bases. CDR3 length equals 13 residues. CDR1 MRHNA and CDR2 SNTAGT come from the germline V gene. The V end was cut by 10 bases, the J end by 2 bases, with 11 bases between. The DNA for the CDR3 is TGTGCCACCTCGGCTAGCAACACCGGGGAGCTGTTTTTT. Amino acids: CATSASNTGELFF.

The V call is TRBV11-2, the J call TRBJ2-7, with D perhaps matching TRBD2 (5 bases). The CDR3 is 15 amino acids. The germline gives CDR1 SGHAT, CDR2 FQNNGV. Trimming left V 3 bases short and J 0 bases short, with 12 bases between. The CDR3 DNA reads as TGTGCCAGCAGCTTCCGACCGGAGGACTCCTACGAGCAGTACTTC. Translated: CASSFRPEDSYEQYF.

This sequence joins TRBV2 and TRBJ1-2, with D maybe TRBD1 (6 bases). The CDR3 totals 16 residues. Germline values: CDR1 SNHLY, CDR2 FYNNEI. V lost 5 bases to trimming and J lost 4 bases, with 20 bases between them. The DNA for the CDR3 is TGTGCCAGCAGTATCTATCGCGGCAGGGGAAGCTATGGCTACACCTTC. As protein: CASSIYRGRGSYGYTF.

The genes are TRBV4-2 and TRBJ1-2, with 7 bases identical to TRBD1. V trimming: 0 bases; J trimming: 7 bases; junction bases outside the gene matches: 8. Germline values: CDR1 LGHNA, CDR2 YNFKEQ. CDR3 length: 15 residues. CDR3 DNA: TGTGCCAGCAGCCAAGATACAGGGGAAGGGTTTGGCTACACCTTC. Translation: CASSQDTGEGFGYTF.

V is TRBV7-6 and J is TRBJ1-1; perhaps TRBD1 as D (5 bases). The length of the CDR3 is 13 residues. V lost 4 bases, J lost 4 bases, and 10 bases lay in between. Germline values: CDR1 SGHVS, CDR2 FNYEAQ. CDR3 sequence reads: CASSSSGPTEAFF. In DNA, the CDR3 is TGTGCCAGCAGCTCATCAGGGCCCACTGAAGCTTTCTTT. Using reference TRBV7-6 and TRBJ1-1 for the parts outside the CDR3, the full variable domain is GAGVSQSPRYKVTKRGQDVALRCDPISGHVSLYWYRQALGQGPEFLTYFNYEAQQDKSGLPNDRFSAERPEGSISTLTIQRTEQRDSAMYRCASSSSGPTEAFFGQGTRLTVV.

This sequence joins TRBV7-9 and TRBJ2-3; TRBD2 aligns across 16 bases. This CDR3 is built from 18 residues. Germline V gene sequence: CDR1 SEHNR, CDR2 FQNEAQ (reference sequence). Germline trimming cut 4 bases from V and 5 bases from J; bases unmatched to any gene: 9. In nucleotides, the CDR3 is TGTGCCAGCAGCTCCGAGGGACTAGCGGGAGGGAACCAAGATACGCAGTATTTT. Translated: CASSSEGLAGGNQDTQYF.

This clone was picked up a small number of times. The V gene is TRBV7-9, the J gene TRBJ2-7; 11 positions agree with TRBD2. V shed 4 bases, J shed 3 bases, and the junction held 8 bases outside the gene matches. Germline assignment: CDR1 SEHNR and CDR2 FQNEAQ (reference sequence). The CDR3 extends over 16 amino acids. The DNA of the CDR3 is TGTGCCAGCAGCTCTGTGACTAGCGGGACCCTCTACGAGCAGTACTTC. It codes for CASSSVTSGTLYEQYF.